Each of the 14 T cell receptor beta chains below was sequenced from the same sample in a study of T cell clonality in common variable immunodeficiency (dated by TCRdb to 2015 to 2017). Libraries were built with the immunoSEQ multiplex PCR assay. TCRdb limited this immuneACCESS table to in-frame rearrangements with V and J called. A share of clones is missing; checked studies link under half to unresolved V genes, and the rest is unexplained. The table puts roughly 52,000 clones in this sample, none counted just once. Roughly 3.4% of the sample rests with the top ten. The sample consisted of peripheral blood mononuclear cells. The receptors derive from a person aged 18 to 75 in good health.

This clone has a count of ten or more. The read halts 3 residues ahead of the CDR3 end, with the missing end drawn from the germline J gene. V is TRBV19 and J is TRBJ2-1, with 11 bases that match TRBD2. The CDR3 has 20 residues. J lost 0 bases, V lost 5 bases, and 15 bases had no gene match. Germline lookup yields CDR1 LNHDA and CDR2 SQIVND (reference sequence). CDR3 protein: CASSPFPLAGGRSSYNEQFF. Incomplete CDR3 DNA: TGTGCCAGTAGTCCCTTCCCTCTAGCGGGAGGTCGGAGCTCCTACAATGAG.

This clone came up a few times. The DNA read from the CDR3 is TGCGCCAGCAGCTTGGTAGCGGGAGCACGGGAGACC. Protein product: CASSLVAGARET. The CDR3 in full is CASSLVAGARETQYF. The chain joins TRBV5-1 to TRBJ2-5, with 9 nucleotides matching TRBD2. Read coverage stops 3 residues before the CDR3 terminus; the germline J gene supplies the remainder. The CDR3 consists of 15 residues. Germline V gives CDR1 SGHRS, CDR2 YFSETQ. J was trimmed by 5 bases and V by 0 bases; bases with no gene match: 5. The variable domain in full, with the rest retrieved from reference TRBV5-1 and TRBJ2-5, is KAGVTQTPRYLIKTRGQQVTLSCSPISGHRSVSWYQQTPGQGLQFLFEYFSETQRNKGNFPGRFSGRQFSNSRSEMNVSTLELGDSALYLCASSLVAGARETQYFGPGTRLLVL.

This clone was detected many times. Incomplete CDR3 DNA: TGTGCCAGCAGCGGGGGACAGGGATCCTACGAG. It is translated as CASSGGQGSYE. The CDR3 reads in full as CASSGGQGSYEQYF. This chain joins TRBV7-6 and TRBJ2-7; 9 nucleotides align to TRBD1. The sequenced fragment ends 3 residues before the CDR3 boundary, so the rest is inferred from the germline J gene. This CDR3 has 14 amino acids. V was pared by 5 bases and J by 1 base, with 3 bases of the junction left unmatched. The germline V gene encodes CDR1 SGHVS and CDR2 FNYEAQ.

This clone was seen repeatedly, ten times or more. Coverage ceases 3 residues before the CDR3 finishes, and the germline J gene fills in the end. V and J are TRBV5-1 and TRBJ2-3, with D maybe TRBD2 (6 bases). The V and J ends lost 4 bases and 3 bases respectively, with 18 bases between them. CDR1 SGHRS and CDR2 YFSETQ come from the germline V gene. This CDR3 is 16 amino acids long. The CDR3 loop reads CASSHGTPGFTDTQYF. CDR3 bases read: TGCGCCAGCAGCCACGGGACTCCAGGTTTTACAGATACG.

This clone was picked up many times. The read falls 3 residues short of the CDR3 end, and the missing part is taken from the germline J gene. The chain has TRBV30 and TRBJ2-3, with 15 bases matching TRBD2. The germline V gene has CDR1 GTSNPN and CDR2 SVGIG (reference sequence). This CDR3 has 16 amino acids. CDR3 amino acids: CAWSAGLAGGLETQYF. The sequenced part of the CDR3 DNA is TGTGCCTGGAGTGCCGGACTAGCGGGAGGGCTAGAGACG.

This clone came up many times. The read halts 3 residues ahead of the CDR3 end, with the missing end drawn from the germline J gene. V gene TRBV30 combines with J gene TRBJ1-4; weak D call: TRBD1 (5 bases). This CDR3 has 17 amino acids. V lost 3 bases to trimming and J lost 3 bases, with 20 bases between them. Per the germline V gene, CDR1 is GTSNPN and CDR2 is SVGIG (reference sequence). The DNA read from the CDR3 is TGTGCCTGGAGATCCCGCAGCCGCGGGACTCCTAATGAAAAA. This sequence encodes CAWRSRSRGTPNEK. The whole CDR3 sequence is CAWRSRSRGTPNEKLFF.

This clone was counted at least ten times. CDR3 bases read: TGCGCCAGCAGCTTGGATACAGGGGCATATGGC. Its translation: CASSLDTGAYG. The full CDR3 protein reads CASSLDTGAYGYTF. The chain joins TRBV5-1 to TRBJ1-2; 7 bases align to TRBD1. The CDR3 end lies 3 residues beyond the end of the read and is filled in from the germline J gene. V lost 0 bases and J lost 5; bases outside the gene matches: 4. CDR3 length equals 14 residues. The germline gives CDR1 SGHRS, CDR2 YFSETQ.

This clone was observed many times. The read is 3 residues too short to cover the CDR3 end, so that end is filled in from the germline J gene. This sequence joins TRBV5-1 and TRBJ2-3, with 9 bases aligning to TRBD2. This CDR3 comprises 20 residues. The germline gives CDR1 SGHRS, CDR2 YFSETQ. V lost 0 bases and J lost 4; bases outside the gene matches: 18. CDR3 bases read: TGCGCCAGCAGCTTGGCCCCCGTGGTAGGTAGCGGGAGACTCTCAGATACG. Protein: CASSLAPVVGSGRLSDT. The full-length CDR3 reads as CASSLAPVVGSGRLSDTQYF.

Remarks on this clone: The observed sequence ends 3 residues before the CDR3 terminus, with the missing tail filled in from the germline J gene. The genes are TRBV19 and TRBJ1-2; D remains unclear. CDR3 length equals 13 residues. CDR1 LNHDA and CDR2 SQIVND come from the germline V gene (reference sequence). V was trimmed by 6 bases and J by 4 bases, leaving 12 bases between them. CDR3 loop: CASSRGRGYGYTF. The sequenced part of the CDR3 DNA is TGTGCCAGTAGCCGGGGTCGGGGCTATGGC.

This clone showed up just a few times. The read is 3 residues too short to cover the CDR3 end, so that end is filled in from the germline J gene. This chain joins TRBV7-2 and TRBJ2-5, with TRBD1 matching over 8 bases. Germline V gene sequence: CDR1 SGHTA, CDR2 FQGNSA. The length of the CDR3 is 14 residues. With V trimmed by 4 bases and J by 5 bases, 6 bases remained unmatched. The sequenced CDR3 bases are TGTGCCAGCAGCTCATCAGGGGGCTTGGAGACC. It codes for CASSSSGGLET. The entire CDR3 protein is CASSSSGGLETQYF.

On this clone: The CDR3 end lies 3 residues beyond the end of the read and is filled in from the germline J gene. The chain carries TRBV30 and TRBJ2-2, with a possible D match to TRBD1 (7 bases). CDR1 is GTSNPN, CDR2 SVGIG, per germline (reference sequence). CDR3 length: 16 amino acids. CDR3 bases read: TGTGCCTGGAGACGGAGGGGGCGGGGACCTAATGAAAAG. Amino acid sequence: CAWRRRGRGPNEK. The full CDR3 protein is CAWRRRGRGPNEKLFF. Supplemented by reference TRBV30 and TRBJ2-2, the full variable domain reads SQTIHQWPATLVQPVGSPLSLECTVEGTSNPNLYWYRQAAGRGLQLLFYSVGIGQISSEVPQNLSASRPQDRQFILSSKKLLLSDSGFYLCAWRRRGRGPNEKLFFGEGSRLTVL.

This clone came up many times. The read finishes 3 residues shy of the CDR3 end, and the germline J gene is used to complete it. The chain combines TRBV14 with TRBJ2-6; 8 nucleotides line up with TRBD2. With V trimmed by 5 bases and J by 2 bases, 11 bases remained unmatched. Germline V CDR1 and CDR2: SGHDN, FVKESK. The CDR3 contains 18 residues. The covered CDR3 bases are TGTGCCAGCAGCTTCCTAAGCGGGAGTTTAACTGGGGCCAACGTC. Protein product: CASSFLSGSLTGANV. The CDR3 in full is CASSFLSGSLTGANVLTF.

As for this clone: Coverage ceases 3 residues before the CDR3 finishes, and the germline J gene fills in the end. The genes are TRBV18 and TRBJ1-2, with TRBD1 matching 7 bases. Germline V CDR1 and CDR2: KGHSH, LQKENI. Losses at the gene ends were 2 bases for V and 4 bases for J; bases not matched to a gene: 4. The CDR3 has 14 amino acids. CDR3 region: CASSPGQVTYGYTF. CDR3 bases read: TGTGCCAGCTCACCAGGACAGGTTACCTATGGC. The entire variable domain, with the rest obtained from reference TRBV18 and TRBJ1-2, is as follows: NAGVMQNPRHLVRRRGQEARLRCSPMKGHSHVYWYRQLPEEGLKFMVYLQKENIIDESGMPKERFSAEFPKEGPSILRIQQVVRGDSAAYFCASSPGQVTYGYTFGSGTRLTVV.

This clone has a count of ten or more. The read finishes 3 residues shy of the CDR3 end, and the germline J gene is used to complete it. The rearrangement links TRBV7-3 to TRBJ2-2; 10 bases map to TRBD2. Germline V gene sequence: CDR1 SGHTA, CDR2 FQGTGA. Unmatched junction bases numbered 7, after V lost 2 bases and J lost 7 bases. The length of the CDR3 is 16 residues. The CDR3: CASSLSSGRAHGELFF. The sequenced CDR3 bases are TGTGCCAGCAGCTTATCAAGCGGGAGGGCCCACGGGGAG.